These 17 T cell receptor beta chains were all obtained from the same sample, sequenced in a study of blood T cell repertoires in COVID-19. The method was immunoSEQ multiplex PCR; TCRdb's version includes in-frame clones alone and lacks a portion of them. Here the sample spans roughly 280,000 clones, about 87% being singletons. Material: PBMCs or T cells enriched from blood (not recorded which). Receptor source: a woman aged 50 to 65 who had recovered from COVID-19.

This clone appeared a few times. The chain links TRBV19 to TRBJ1-4, with D hard to call. The CDR3 is made up of 15 amino acids. The V end was cut by 6 bases, the J end by 8 bases, with 19 bases between. Germline V CDR1 and CDR2: LNHDA, SQIVND (reference sequence). This chain's CDR3 is CASSSNRGFGEKLFF. DNA for the CDR3: TGTGCCAGTAGCAGCAACCGGGGTTTTGGAGAAAAACTGTTTTTT. The whole variable domain, remainder taken from reference TRBV19 and TRBJ1-4, is DGGITQSPKYLFRKEGQNVTLSCEQNLNHDAMYWYRQDPGQGLRLIYYSQIVNDFQKGDIAEGYSVSREKKESFPLTVTSAQKNPTAFYLCASSSNRGFGEKLFFGSGTQLSVL.

The chain is built from TRBV29-1 and TRBJ2-3; D possibly corresponds to TRBD2 (6 bases). V lost 7 bases to trimming and J lost 4 bases, with 18 bases between them. The CDR3 runs 14 residues. Germline-derived CDR1 and CDR2 are SQVTM and ANQGSEA. This chain's CDR3 is CSGDVGSSADTQYF. In DNA, the CDR3 is TGCAGCGGTGACGTCGGGAGTTCTGCAGATACGCAGTATTTT.

This rearrangement joins TRBV18 to TRBJ1-4, with 8 bases fitting TRBD1. There are 15 residues in the CDR3. Germline values: CDR1 KGHSH, CDR2 LQKENI. J lost 3 bases, V lost 6 bases, and 6 bases had no gene match. The CDR3 reads CASSQDRVPNEKLFF. The CDR3 DNA is TGTGCCAGCTCCCAGGACAGGGTACCTAATGAAAAACTGTTTTTT.

The chain is built from TRBV28 and TRBJ2-7; a weak D match, TRBD1 (5 bases). V dropped 5 bases and J dropped 4 bases, with 9 bases sitting between them. CDR3 length: 12 amino acids. CDR1 and CDR2 (germline): MDHEN, SYDVKM. The CDR3 loop reads CASSLNRYEQYF. In nucleotides, the CDR3 is TGTGCCAGCAGTCTGAACAGGTACGAGCAGTACTTC.

As for this clone: This sample also contains other DNA sequences that code for the same CDR3. V is TRBV18 and J is TRBJ2-1, with 13 bases lining up with TRBD2. The CDR3 totals 16 residues. CDR1 KGHSH and CDR2 LQKENI come from the germline V gene. Trimming removed 3 bases from V and 2 bases from J; junction bases left unmatched: 1. The CDR3, as DNA: TGTGCCAGCTCACCCGGGACTAGCGGGGCCTACAATGAGCAGTTCTTC. It encodes CASSPGTSGAYNEQFF.

This chain joins TRBV7-8 and TRBJ2-3; TRBD2 matches at 10 bases. The length of the CDR3 is 17 residues. Germline V gene sequence: CDR1 SGHVS, CDR2 FQNEAQ. The trim removed 0 bases at V and 4 bases at J, leaving 7 bases unmatched. The CDR3 coding sequence is TGTGCCAGCAGCTTAGCTTCAGCGGGAGGGCTATCAGATACGCAGTATTTT. It codes for CASSLASAGGLSDTQYF.

Concerning this clone itself: The sample has other DNA sequences that encode this CDR3 too. The rearrangement links TRBV28 to TRBJ2-7; no reliable D call. Germline assignment: CDR1 MDHEN and CDR2 SYDVKM. There are 11 residues in the CDR3. Trimming removed 3 bases at V and 3 bases at J, with 3 bases between. Here the CDR3 DNA reads TGTGCCAGCAGTTTCCGCTACGAGCAGTACTTC. Amino acid sequence: CASSFRYEQYF.

This clone was recorded once. V gene TRBV11-2 combines with J gene TRBJ2-7; TRBD1 agrees at 9 bases. CDR3 length equals 14 residues. Trimming removed 0 bases from V and 6 bases from J; junction bases left unmatched: 3. Germline V lookup: CDR1 SGHAT, CDR2 FQNNGV. The CDR3 region has the DNA TGTGCCAGCAGCTTAGAAGGACAGGGGTTCGAGCAGTACTTC. This codes for CASSLEGQGFEQYF.

The gene calls are TRBV5-8 and TRBJ1-1, with TRBD1 matching over 9 bases. The CDR3 extends over 16 amino acids. Germline V lookup: CDR1 SGHTS, CDR2 YDEGEE. Trimming took 4 bases from V and 1 from J; bases not matched to a gene: 8. CDR3 amino acids: CASSRGQGLWNTEAFF. The DNA for the CDR3 is TGTGCCAGCAGCCGGGGACAGGGTCTATGGAACACTGAAGCTTTCTTT.

The rearrangement links TRBV25-1 to TRBJ1-1; 8 bases fit TRBD1. The CDR3 totals 15 residues. Trimming cost V 6 bases and J 6 bases; bases outside gene matches: 12. Looked up from germline, CDR1 is MGHDK and CDR2 is SYGVNS. The CDR3 bases are TGTGCCAGCAGAACCCAGGGGGCCCAGGCCGCTGAAGCTTTCTTT. Translation: CASRTQGAQAAEAFF.

The chain couples TRBV27 to TRBJ1-5, with D tentatively TRBD1 (5 bases). The V gene's germline CDR1 is MNHEY and CDR2 SMNVEV (reference sequence). V lost 1 base to trimming and J lost 7 bases, with 11 bases between them. The CDR3 has 14 residues. The CDR3 here is CASSLWAGQQPQHF. The CDR3 DNA reads as TGTGCCAGCAGTTTATGGGCAGGGCAACAGCCCCAGCATTTT.

The rearrangement links TRBV11-3 to TRBJ2-2, with a weak D call TRBD2 (6 bases). Germline V CDR1 and CDR2: SGHNT, YENEEA. There are 15 residues in the CDR3. V lost 5 bases and J 2 bases, leaving 12 bases between the germline ends. CDR3 loop: CASSPDGLNTGELFF. The CDR3 DNA is TGTGCCAGCAGCCCCGATGGACTAAACACCGGGGAGCTGTTTTTT.

J is TRBJ1-3 and V is TRBV28; D is uncertain. CDR3 length: 16 amino acids. The germline CDR1 and CDR2 sequences are MDHEN and SYDVKM. V lost 2 bases and J 2 bases, leaving 13 bases between the germline ends. DNA for the CDR3: TGTGCCAGCAGTTTAAACAGCTTCGTTGCTGGAAACACCATATATTTT. Its translation: CASSLNSFVAGNTIYF. The full variable domain, completed using reference TRBV28 and TRBJ1-3, is DVKVTQSSRYLVKRTGEKVFLECVQDMDHENMFWYRQDPGLGLRLIYFSYDVKMKEKGDIPEGYSVSREKKERFSLILESASTNQTSMYLCASSLNSFVAGNTIYFGEGSWLTVV.

The rearrangement joins TRBV2 to TRBJ1-2; TRBD1 matches at 9 bases. The trim removed 10 bases at V and 8 bases at J, leaving 11 bases unmatched. This CDR3 is built from 13 residues. Germline V gene data show CDR1 as SNHLY and CDR2 as FYNNEI. The CDR3 sequence is CATLPQGARGYTF. In DNA, the CDR3 is TGTGCCACCCTACCACAGGGGGCGAGGGGCTACACCTTC.

The gene calls are TRBV19 and TRBJ2-1, with D perhaps matching TRBD1 (6 bases). CDR1 and CDR2 from the germline V gene are LNHDA and SQIVND (reference sequence). The germline V and J ends were trimmed by 6 bases and 0 bases, with 12 bases remaining between them. The CDR3 is 15 residues long. The CDR3 DNA is TGTGCCAGTAGCACAGGGTCGAGCTCCTACAATGAGCAGTTCTTC. This translates into CASSTGSSSYNEQFF.

V usage is TRBV5-5 and J usage is TRBJ2-1; 11 positions agree with TRBD2. This CDR3 region has 15 residues. Trimming cost V 0 bases and J 9 bases; bases outside gene matches: 5. CDR1 and CDR2 from the germline V gene are SGHKS and YYEKEE (reference sequence). This CDR3 is CASSLELAGVIEQFF. For the CDR3, the DNA is TGTGCCAGCAGCTTGGAACTAGCGGGAGTTATTGAGCAGTTCTTC.

This chain uses TRBV27 with TRBJ1-1, with 8 bases fitting TRBD1. The junction had 3 bases not matched to a gene; V was cut back by 6 bases and J by 3 bases. Germline CDR1 and CDR2: MNHEY and SMNVEV (reference sequence). CDR3 length equals 13 residues. CDR3 DNA: TGTGCCAGCAGGACAGGGGAGGACACTGAAGCTTTCTTT. It translates to CASRTGEDTEAFF.